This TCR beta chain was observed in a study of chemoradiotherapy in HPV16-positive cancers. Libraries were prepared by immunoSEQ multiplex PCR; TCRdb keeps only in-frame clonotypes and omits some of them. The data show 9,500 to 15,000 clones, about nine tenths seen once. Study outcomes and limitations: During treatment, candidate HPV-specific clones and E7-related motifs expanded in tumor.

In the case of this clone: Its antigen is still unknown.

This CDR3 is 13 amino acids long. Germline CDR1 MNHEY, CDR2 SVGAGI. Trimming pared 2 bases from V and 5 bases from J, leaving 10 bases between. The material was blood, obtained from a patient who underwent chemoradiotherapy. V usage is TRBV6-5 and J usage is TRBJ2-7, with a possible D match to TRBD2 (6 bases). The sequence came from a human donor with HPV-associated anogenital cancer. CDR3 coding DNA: TGTGCCAGCAGTTACCTGGGAGGCCACGAGCAGTACTTC. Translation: CASSYLGGHEQYF.